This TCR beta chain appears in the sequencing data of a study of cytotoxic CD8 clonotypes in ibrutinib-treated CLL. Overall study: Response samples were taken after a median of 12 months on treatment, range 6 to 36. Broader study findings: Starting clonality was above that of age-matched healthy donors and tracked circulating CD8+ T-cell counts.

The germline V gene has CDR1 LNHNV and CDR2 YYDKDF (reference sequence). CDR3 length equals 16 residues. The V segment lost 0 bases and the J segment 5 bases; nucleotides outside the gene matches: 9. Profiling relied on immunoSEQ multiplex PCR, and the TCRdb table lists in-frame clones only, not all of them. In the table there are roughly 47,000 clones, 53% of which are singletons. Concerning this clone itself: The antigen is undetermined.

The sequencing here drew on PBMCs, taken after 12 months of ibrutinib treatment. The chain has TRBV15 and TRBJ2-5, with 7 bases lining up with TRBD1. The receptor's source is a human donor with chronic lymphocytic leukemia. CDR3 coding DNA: TGTGCCACCAGCAGAGATAGGCCCGCCAGGGGGGAGACCCAGTACTTC. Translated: CATSRDRPARGETQYF. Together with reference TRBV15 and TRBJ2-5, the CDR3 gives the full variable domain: DAMVIQNPRYQVTQFGKPVTLSCSQTLNHNVMYWYQQKSSQAPKLLFHYYDKDFNNEADTPDNFQSRRPNTSFCFLDIRSPGLGDTAMYLCATSRDRPARGETQYFGPGTRLLVL.